The rows below give T cell receptor beta chains drawn from one sample of a study of OX40 agonist ivuxolimab in advanced cancers. The data were produced by immunoSEQ multiplex PCR, yet TCRdb's version contains in-frame clones alone and is incomplete. The sample contains 20,000 to 30,000 clones, 88% of which appear only once. The starting material was CD4+ or CD8+ T cells sorted from blood, obtained in a trial of the OX40 agonist ivuxolimab. The receptors here all came from an adult with an advanced solid tumor such as melanoma, head and neck, liver or kidney cancer. Each CDR3 is given with its conserved first and last residue. A D gene is named only where the DNA matches it firmly. Rows give clone size only sometimes, using once, few, many, or a class for an expanded clone.

size,J,D,V,DNA,CDR3
NA,TRBJ1-5,NA,TRBV15,TGTGCCACCAGCAGAGAGATCCGGGGTTTGCAGCCCCAGCATTTT,CATSREIRGLQPQHF
once,TRBJ1-5,NA,TRBV5-1,TGCGCCAGCAGCTTTGGTGGGGGGAGCAATCAGCCCCAGCATTTT,CASSFGGGSNQPQHF
NA,TRBJ2-7,TRBD1,TRBV5-1,TGCGCCAGCAGCCCAGGGACAGGGAACTACGAGCAGTACTTC,CASSPGTGNYEQYF
NA,TRBJ2-1,TRBD2,TRBV5-1,TGCGCCAGCAGCTTAGCGGGAGGGGGATTGGATGAGCAGTTCTTC,CASSLAGGGLDEQFF
NA,TRBJ2-7,TRBD1,TRBV6-1,TGTGCCAGCAGTGAAGGGACAGGGACCTACGAGCAGTACTTC,CASSEGTGTYEQYF
NA,TRBJ2-5,NA,TRBV15,TGTGCCACCAGCAGAGATCGGTACGGGGGAGAGACCCAGTACTTC,CATSRDRYGGETQYF
NA,TRBJ2-1,NA,TRBV5-5,TGTGCCAGCCAGCCTCGGGACTCTAGGAATGAGCAGTTCTTC,CASQPRDSRNEQFF
NA,TRBJ2-1,TRBD2,TRBV11-1,TGTGCCAGCAGCTTATCGAGCGGGAGCTACAATGAGCAGTTCTTC,CASSLSSGSYNEQFF
NA,TRBJ2-5,NA,TRBV5-5,TGTGCCAGCAGCTTGGAAGGGGGGAAGACCCAGTACTTC,CASSLEGGKTQYF
NA,TRBJ1-6,NA,TRBV2,TGTGCCAGCAGTTGGGGGACTGGGAATTCACCCCTCCACTTT,CASSWGTGNSPLHF
NA,TRBJ2-1,TRBD2,TRBV9,TGTGCCAGCAGCGACCCTAGCGGGAGTCCTGACAATGAGCAGTTCTTC,CASSDPSGSPDNEQFF
NA,TRBJ2-7,TRBD2,TRBV5-1,TGCGCCAGCAGTACCGGGACTAGCGGTTACGAGCAGTACTTC,CASSTGTSGYEQYF
NA,TRBJ2-3,NA,TRBV2,TGTGCCAGCACCATACAAATAGTTGCAGATACGCAGTATTTT,CASTIQIVADTQYF
NA,TRBJ2-1,NA,TRBV20-1,TGCAGTGCCCAGGGTAGTGGTGAGCAGTTCTTC,CSAQGSGEQFF
NA,TRBJ1-3,NA,TRBV14,TGTGCCAGCAGCCATCCCCGTCGGGGGGATAACACCATATATTTT,CASSHPRRGDNTIYF
NA,TRBJ2-3,TRBD2,TRBV10-1,TGCGCCAGCAGGGATGGACTAGCGGGAACAGATACGCAGTATTTT,CASRDGLAGTDTQYF
NA,TRBJ1-2,TRBD1,TRBV30,TGTGCCTGGAGTGCTTTACAGGGGGGTGGCTACACCTTC,CAWSALQGGGYTF
NA,TRBJ2-1,TRBD2,TRBV30,TGTGCCTGGAGGGCTATTACTAGCGGGGAATCGCATGAGCAGTTCTTC,CAWRAITSGESHEQFF
NA,TRBJ1-5,NA,TRBV7-2,TGTGCCAGCAGCTTAAACAGCGGGGTTCCCCAGCATTTT,CASSLNSGVPQHF
NA,TRBJ1-1,NA,TRBV18,TGTGCCAGCTCACCACCGAAGAACGGGGACGCTTTGCGGACTGAAGCTTTCTTT,CASSPPKNGDALRTEAFF
NA,TRBJ1-3,TRBD1,TRBV10-3,TGTGCCATCAGTGAGTGGACAGGGAACCCTAGCTCTGGAAACACCATATATTTT,CAISEWTGNPSSGNTIYF
once,TRBJ2-7,NA,TRBV5-5,TGTGCCAGCAGCTTGGGAAGGGCCGATGAGCAGTACTTC,CASSLGRADEQYF
NA,TRBJ2-7,TRBD2,TRBV6-5,TGTGCCAGCAGTTCGGAGCGGGGGACTTACGAGCAGTACTTC,CASSSERGTYEQYF
NA,TRBJ1-5,TRBD1,TRBV6-5,TGTGCCAGCAGTTCCCGCAGGGGGGAGGGCAATCAGCCCCAGCATTTT,CASSSRRGEGNQPQHF
NA,TRBJ1-5,TRBD1,TRBV6-6,TGTGCCAGCACCTGGGCCGGACAGGGAGGCCAGCCCCAGCATTTT,CASTWAGQGGQPQHF
NA,TRBJ1-6,NA,TRBV30,TGTGCCTGGAGTGGCGGGCAAGATAATTCACCCCTCCACTTT,CAWSGGQDNSPLHF
NA,TRBJ2-1,NA,TRBV5-5,TGTGCCAGCAGCCCCGGGTCGGAGGTAGGGAATGAGCAGTTCTTC,CASSPGSEVGNEQFF
few,TRBJ2-1,TRBD1,TRBV4-1,TGCGCCAGCAGCTTACAGGGGCCCTATGAGCAGTTCTTC,CASSLQGPYEQFF
NA,TRBJ1-1,TRBD1,TRBV28,TGTGCCAGCAGTTCGGGGACAGGGGAGAACACTGAAGCTTTCTTT,CASSSGTGENTEAFF
NA,TRBJ2-7,NA,TRBV30,TGTGCCTGGAGTCGGGACTCCTACGAGCAGTACTTC,CAWSRDSYEQYF
NA,TRBJ1-6,NA,TRBV19,TGTGCCAGTAGTATTATGGCCCCAGTGACCCTCCACTTT,CASSIMAPVTLHF
NA,TRBJ1-2,NA,TRBV19,TGTGCCAGTAGCGAGGGCCCTTACTATGGCTACACCTTC,CASSEGPYYGYTF
NA,TRBJ2-7,NA,TRBV7-2,TGTGCCAGCAGCTTCATCGGGGGGCCCTACGAGCAGTACTTC,CASSFIGGPYEQYF
NA,TRBJ1-1,TRBD1,TRBV10-3,TGTGCCATCAGTGAGTCGACAGGGGGGTCGAACACTGAAGCTTTCTTT,CAISESTGGSNTEAFF
NA,TRBJ2-3,TRBD2,TRBV7-9,TGTGCCAGCAGCCTTCGGACTAGCTCCGTTGCGTATTTT,CASSLRTSSVAYF
NA,TRBJ1-5,TRBD1,TRBV28,TGTGCCAGCAGTTTACAAAGCAGAATCCGGGACAGGGGGCTTCGGGCCCAGCATTTT,CASSLQSRIRDRGLRAQHF
NA,TRBJ2-7,NA,TRBV7-9,TGTGCCAGCAGCCCTAGACTAGTTCCTACCTACGAGCAGTACTTC,CASSPRLVPTYEQYF
NA,TRBJ1-1,NA,TRBV29-1,TGCAGCGTTGAAGGGGACACCCGAATGAACACTGAAGCTTTCTTT,CSVEGDTRMNTEAFF
NA,TRBJ2-4,TRBD1,TRBV4-3,TGCGCCAGCAGCCAAGAGTACAGGGGGTATGACATTCAGTACTTC,CASSQEYRGYDIQYF
NA,TRBJ2-2,TRBD2,TRBV27,TGTGCCAGCAGTTACTTTAGCGGGAAGGGCGGGGAGCTGTTTTTT,CASSYFSGKGGELFF
NA,TRBJ2-5,TRBD1,TRBV5-8,TGTGCCAGCAGCATAGGACAGGGGTATAGGGGAGAGACCCAGTACTTC,CASSIGQGYRGETQYF
NA,TRBJ1-1,NA,TRBV7-8,TGTGCCAGCAGCTTCGGACAGTTGAACACTGAAGCTTTCTTT,CASSFGQLNTEAFF
NA,TRBJ2-5,NA,TRBV2,TGTGCCAGCAGTGAGGTGGGGGCGCGGGAGACCCAGTACTTC,CASSEVGARETQYF
NA,TRBJ2-3,TRBD2,TRBV15,TGTGCCACCAGAGAGGGACTAGCGGTTCGGGGTACGCAGTATTTT,CATREGLAVRGTQYF
NA,TRBJ2-1,TRBD2,TRBV7-8,TGTGCCAGCAGCACCGGACTAGCGGGTCCGGATATCGATGAGCAGTTCTTC,CASSTGLAGPDIDEQFF
once,TRBJ1-2,TRBD1,TRBV15,TGTGCCACCAGCAGAGAAGCAGGGGGCCACTATGGCTACACCTTC,CATSREAGGHYGYTF
NA,TRBJ1-1,NA,TRBV5-1,TGCGCCAGCACTCCTTCGCCGAGGGGCCAGAACACTGAAGCTTTCTTT,CASTPSPRGQNTEAFF
NA,TRBJ1-3,NA,TRBV4-3,TGCGCCAGCAGCGAGATCCTTGGCTCTGGAAACACCATATATTTT,CASSEILGSGNTIYF
NA,TRBJ1-2,NA,TRBV27,TGTGCCAGCAGTTCTAGTACAGGGTTGGGGGGAGGCTATGGCTACACCTTC,CASSSSTGLGGGYGYTF
NA,TRBJ1-2,TRBD1,TRBV6-1,TGTGCCAGCAGTGACAGGACAGGGGCCACCCGCGGCCACTATGGCTACACCTTC,CASSDRTGATRGHYGYTF
NA,TRBJ2-1,TRBD1,TRBV11-3,TGTGCCAGCAGCTTAGTAGGGGGCGATTCCTACAATGAGCAGTTCTTC,CASSLVGGDSYNEQFF
NA,TRBJ1-5,NA,TRBV15,TGTGCCACCAGCAGAGAGAGGGGTCAGCCCCAGCATTTT,CATSRERGQPQHF
NA,TRBJ1-1,TRBD1,TRBV11-2,TGTGCCAGCAGCTTAGATTCGGCAGGGGGCCTGAACACTGAAGCTTTCTTT,CASSLDSAGGLNTEAFF